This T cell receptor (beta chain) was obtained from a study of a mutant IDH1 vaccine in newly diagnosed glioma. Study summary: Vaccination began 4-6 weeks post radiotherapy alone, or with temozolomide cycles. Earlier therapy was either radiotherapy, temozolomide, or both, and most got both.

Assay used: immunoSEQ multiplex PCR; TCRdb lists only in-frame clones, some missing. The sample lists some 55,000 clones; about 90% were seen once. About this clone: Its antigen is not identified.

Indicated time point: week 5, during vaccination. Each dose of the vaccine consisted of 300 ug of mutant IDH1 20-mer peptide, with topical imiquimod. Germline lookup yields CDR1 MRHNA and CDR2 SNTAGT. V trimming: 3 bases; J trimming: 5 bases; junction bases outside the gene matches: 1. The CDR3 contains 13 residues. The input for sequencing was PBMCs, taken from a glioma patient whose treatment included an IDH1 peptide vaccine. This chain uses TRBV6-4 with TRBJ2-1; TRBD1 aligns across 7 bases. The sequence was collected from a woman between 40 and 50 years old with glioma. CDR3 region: CASSETGNNEQFF. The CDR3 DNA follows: TGTGCCAGCAGTGAGACAGGGAACAATGAGCAGTTCTTC.